The clone carrying this T cell receptor beta chain was picked up a small number of times. This record comes from a study of T-cell reconstitution after alpha-beta-depleted transplantation in children. Germline V lookup: CDR1 SGDLS, CDR2 YYNGEE. The CDR3 runs 16 residues. The V gene end was trimmed by 1 base and the J gene end by 5 bases; junction bases not matched to a gene: 8. For TCRbeta, the library was prepared with unique molecular identifiers. TCRdb reprocessed the PCR reads with MiXCR, giving one entry per CDR3 protein. The sample consists of 450,000 to 500,000 distinct CDR3 sequences, approximately 13% of them appearing once.

Material: PBMCs from the stem cell graft donor, obtained from the stem cell graft. The chain recombines TRBV9 with TRBJ2-2; TRBD2 agrees at 7 bases. This receptor was obtained from a human donor who donated a stem cell graft to a child with combined immunodeficiency. The CDR3 spells CASSVQREEETGELFF. CDR3 nucleotides: TGTGCCAGCAGCGTACAACGGGAGGAGGAAACCGGGGAGCTGTTTTTT.